This T cell receptor beta chain derives from a study of Tregs in tolerant kidney transplant recipients. Germline V gene lookup returns CDR1 SGHAT and CDR2 FQNNGV. This CDR3 has 15 amino acids. V was shortened by 1 base and J by 0 bases, with 10 bases between the two germline ends. Details on this clone: Its antigen is currently unknown. The read ends 3 residues before the CDR3 terminus; that terminus is restored from the germline J gene.

Findings of the study overall: Validation in larger populations is needed because few patients were studied.

Unstimulated Tregs (CD4+CD25+CD127-) and CD4+CD25- non-Tregs were sorted from PBMCs. TCRdb's table, derived via immunoSEQ multiplex PCR, lists solely in-frame clones and lacks some. The sample table includes fewer than 40,000 clones. The sequences come from CD8+ T cells from blood, collected before the transplant. This chain connects TRBV11-2 to TRBJ2-7; the D is unclear. The TCR sequence derives from a human donor who received a combined kidney and bone marrow transplant. The CDR3 sequence: CASSLGAESSYEQYF. The sequenced CDR3 bases are TGTGCCAGCAGCTTAGGGGCCGAAAGCTCCTACGAG.